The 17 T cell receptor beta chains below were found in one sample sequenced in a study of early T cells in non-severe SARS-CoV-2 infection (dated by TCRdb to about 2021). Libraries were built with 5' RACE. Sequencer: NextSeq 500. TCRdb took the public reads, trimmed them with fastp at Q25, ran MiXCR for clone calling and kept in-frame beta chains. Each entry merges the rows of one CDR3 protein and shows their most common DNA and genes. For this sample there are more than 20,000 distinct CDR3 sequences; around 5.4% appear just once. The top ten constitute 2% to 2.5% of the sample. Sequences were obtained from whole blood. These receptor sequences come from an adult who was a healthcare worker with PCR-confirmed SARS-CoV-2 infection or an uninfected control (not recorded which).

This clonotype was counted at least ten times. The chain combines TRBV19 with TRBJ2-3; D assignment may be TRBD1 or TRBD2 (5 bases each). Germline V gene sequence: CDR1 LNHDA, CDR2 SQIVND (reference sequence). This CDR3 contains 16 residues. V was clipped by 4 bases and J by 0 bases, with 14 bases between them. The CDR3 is CASSTPRGASTDTQYF. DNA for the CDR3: TGTGCCAGTAGTACCCCGAGGGGTGCTAGCACAGATACGCAGTATTTT. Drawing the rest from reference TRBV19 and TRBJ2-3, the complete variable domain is DGGITQSPKYLFRKEGQNVTLSCEQNLNHDAMYWYRQDPGQGLRLIYYSQIVNDFQKGDIAEGYSVSREKKESFPLTVTSAQKNPTAFYLCASSTPRGASTDTQYFGPGTRLTVL.

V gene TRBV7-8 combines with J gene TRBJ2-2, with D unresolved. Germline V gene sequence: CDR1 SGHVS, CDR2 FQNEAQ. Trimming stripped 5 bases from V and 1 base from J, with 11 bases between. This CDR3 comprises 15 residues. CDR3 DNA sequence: TGTGCCAGCAGCAATATCCGGGTGAACACCGGGGAGCTGTTTTTT. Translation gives CASSNIRVNTGELFF. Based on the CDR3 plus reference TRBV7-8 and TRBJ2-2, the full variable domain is GAGVSQSPRYKVAKRGQDVALRCDPISGHVSLFWYQQALGQGPEFLTYFQNEAQLDKSGLPSDRFFAERPEGSVSTLKIQRTQQEDSAVYLCASSNIRVNTGELFFGEGSRLTVL.

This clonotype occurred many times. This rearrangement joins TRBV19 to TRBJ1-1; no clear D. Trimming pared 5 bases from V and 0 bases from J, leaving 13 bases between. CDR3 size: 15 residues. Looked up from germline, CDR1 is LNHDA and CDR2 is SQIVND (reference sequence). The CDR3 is CASSPHPAMNTEAFF. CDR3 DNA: TGTGCCAGTAGTCCCCACCCTGCCATGAACACTGAAGCTTTCTTT.

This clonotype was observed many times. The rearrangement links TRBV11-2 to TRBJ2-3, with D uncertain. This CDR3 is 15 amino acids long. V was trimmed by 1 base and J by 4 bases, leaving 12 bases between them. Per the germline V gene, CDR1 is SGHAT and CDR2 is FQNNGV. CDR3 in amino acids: CASSLGVSSSDTQYF. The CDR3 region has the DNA TGTGCCAGCAGCTTAGGGGTCTCGAGTTCAGATACGCAGTATTTT.

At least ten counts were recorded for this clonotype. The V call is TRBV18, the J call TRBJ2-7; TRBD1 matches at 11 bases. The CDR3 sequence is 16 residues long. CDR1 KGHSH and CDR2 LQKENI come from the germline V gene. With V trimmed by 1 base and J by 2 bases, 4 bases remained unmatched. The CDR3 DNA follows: TGTGCCAGCTCACCACAAGGACAGGGGGCAACCTACGAGCAGTACTTC. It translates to CASSPQGQGATYEQYF. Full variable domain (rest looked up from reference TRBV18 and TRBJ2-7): NAGVMQNPRHLVRRRGQEARLRCSPMKGHSHVYWYRQLPEEGLKFMVYLQKENIIDESGMPKERFSAEFPKEGPSILRIQQVVRGDSAAYFCASSPQGQGATYEQYFGPGTRLTVT.

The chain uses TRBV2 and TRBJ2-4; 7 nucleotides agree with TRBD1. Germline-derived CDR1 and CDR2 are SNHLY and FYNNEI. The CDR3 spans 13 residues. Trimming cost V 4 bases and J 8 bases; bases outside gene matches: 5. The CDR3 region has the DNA TGTGCCAGCAGTGTGACAGGGTCGGACATTCAGTACTTC. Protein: CASSVTGSDIQYF. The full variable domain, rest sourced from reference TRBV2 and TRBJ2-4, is EPEVTQTPSHQVTQMGQEVILRCVPISNHLYFYWYRQILGQKVEFLVSFYNNEISEKSEIFDDQFSVERPDGSNFTLKIRSTKLEDSAMYFCASSVTGSDIQYFGAGTRLSVL.

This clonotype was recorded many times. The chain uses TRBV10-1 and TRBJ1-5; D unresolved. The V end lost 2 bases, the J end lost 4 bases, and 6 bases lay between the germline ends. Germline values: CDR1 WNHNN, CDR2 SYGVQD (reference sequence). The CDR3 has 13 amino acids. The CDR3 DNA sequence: TGCGCCAGCAGTGAGGCCCTAAATCAGCCCCAGCATTTT. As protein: CASSEALNQPQHF.

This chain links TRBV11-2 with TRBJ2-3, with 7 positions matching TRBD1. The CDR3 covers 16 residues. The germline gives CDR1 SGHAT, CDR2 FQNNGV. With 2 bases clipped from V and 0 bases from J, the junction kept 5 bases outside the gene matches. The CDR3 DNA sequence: TGTGCCAGCAGCTTAAGGGACAGAACTAGCACAGATACGCAGTATTTT. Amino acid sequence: CASSLRDRTSTDTQYF.

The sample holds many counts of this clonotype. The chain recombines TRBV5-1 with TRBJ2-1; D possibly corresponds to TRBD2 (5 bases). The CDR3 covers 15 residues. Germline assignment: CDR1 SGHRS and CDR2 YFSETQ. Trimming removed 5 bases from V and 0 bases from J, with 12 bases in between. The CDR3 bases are TGCGCCAGCAGGCAGTCGGAGGTCTCCTACAATGAGCAGTTCTTC. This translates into CASRQSEVSYNEQFF.

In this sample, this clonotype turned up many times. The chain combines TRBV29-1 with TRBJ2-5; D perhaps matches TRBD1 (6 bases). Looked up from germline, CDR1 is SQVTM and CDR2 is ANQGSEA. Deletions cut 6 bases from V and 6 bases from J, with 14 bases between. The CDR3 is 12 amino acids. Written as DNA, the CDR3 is TGCAGCGTATCCAGGGGTTCGCAGACCCAGTACTTC. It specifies CSVSRGSQTQYF.

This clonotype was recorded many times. The CDR3 region is CASIPGGTANTEAFF. The CDR3 bases are TGTGCCAGCATCCCAGGGGGGACAGCGAACACTGAAGCTTTCTTT. J is TRBJ1-1 and V is TRBV11-2; 7 nucleotides align to TRBD1. Germline CDR1 is SGHAT and CDR2 is FQNNGV. The V gene end was trimmed by 7 bases and the J gene end by 1 base; junction bases not matched to a gene: 9. The CDR3 runs to 15 residues.

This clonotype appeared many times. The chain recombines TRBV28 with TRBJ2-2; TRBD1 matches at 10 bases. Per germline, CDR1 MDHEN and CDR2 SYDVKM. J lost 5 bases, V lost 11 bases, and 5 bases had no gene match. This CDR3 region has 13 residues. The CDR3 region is CAAGTGVTGELFF. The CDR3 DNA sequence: TGTGCCGCCGGGACAGGGGTTACCGGGGAGCTGTTTTTT.

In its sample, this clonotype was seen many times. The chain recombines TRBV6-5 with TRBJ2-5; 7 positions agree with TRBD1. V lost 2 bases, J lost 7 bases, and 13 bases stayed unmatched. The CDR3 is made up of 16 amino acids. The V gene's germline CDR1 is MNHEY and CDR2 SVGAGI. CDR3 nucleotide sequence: TGTGCCAGCAGTTACCTCCCCCCAGGGGGTGAAGGGACCCAGTACTTC. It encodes CASSYLPPGGEGTQYF.

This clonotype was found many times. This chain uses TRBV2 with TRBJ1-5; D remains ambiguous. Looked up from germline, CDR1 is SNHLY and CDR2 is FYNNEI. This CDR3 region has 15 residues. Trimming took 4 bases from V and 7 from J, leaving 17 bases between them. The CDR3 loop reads CASSVLQVSFQPQHF. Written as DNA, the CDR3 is TGTGCCAGCAGTGTATTACAAGTCTCTTTCCAGCCCCAGCATTTT.

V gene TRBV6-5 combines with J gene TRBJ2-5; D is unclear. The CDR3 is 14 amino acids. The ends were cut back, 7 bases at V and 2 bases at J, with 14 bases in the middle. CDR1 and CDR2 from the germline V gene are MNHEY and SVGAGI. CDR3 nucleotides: TGTGCCAGCACCCGACTTGCCGGGCAAGAGACCCAGTACTTC. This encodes CASTRLAGQETQYF.

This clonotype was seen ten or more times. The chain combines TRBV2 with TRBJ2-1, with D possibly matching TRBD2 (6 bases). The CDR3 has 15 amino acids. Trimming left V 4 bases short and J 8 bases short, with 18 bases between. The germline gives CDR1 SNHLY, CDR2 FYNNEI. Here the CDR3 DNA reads TGTGCCAGCAGTGTGGGTACTAGCTCTATAGATGAGCAGTTCTTC. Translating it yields CASSVGTSSIDEQFF.

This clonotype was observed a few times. This chain's CDR3 is CASSRQAGGPPDTQYF. CDR3 bases: TGTGCCAGCAGCAGACAAGCGGGGGGGCCCCCAGATACGCAGTATTTT. V gene TRBV7-9 combines with J gene TRBJ2-3; 10 nucleotides agree with TRBD2. Looked up from germline, CDR1 is SEHNR and CDR2 is FQNEAQ (reference sequence). CDR3 length: 16 residues. V lost 5 bases, J lost 4 bases, and 9 bases stayed unmatched.